A single sample is the source of the 22 T cell receptor beta chains below, sequenced in a study of tumor-infiltrating lymphocytes in oesophageal squamous cell carcinoma. In TCRdb, the PCR reads were re-called with MiXCR into one record per CDR3 protein. The data hold roughly 16,000 distinct CDR3 sequences, with less than 55% observed a single time. The sequencing sample was made of blood. The receptor source for this set is a female donor with esophageal squamous cell carcinoma.

V is TRBV7-6 and J is TRBJ2-3; possibly TRBD1 or TRBD2 for D (6 bases each). Deletions cut 7 bases from V and 6 bases from J, with 20 bases between. This CDR3 region has 15 residues. From germline, CDR1 is SGHVS and CDR2 FNYEAQ. The CDR3 region is CASTLLWGAGDTQYF. CDR3 DNA: TGTGCCAGCACCCTCCTGTGGGGGGCTGGGGATACGCAGTATTTT. Supplemented by reference TRBV7-6 and TRBJ2-3, the full variable domain reads GAGVSQSPRYKVTKRGQDVALRCDPISGHVSLYWYRQALGQGPEFLTYFNYEAQQDKSGLPNDRFSAERPEGSISTLTIQRTEQRDSAMYRCASTLLWGAGDTQYFGPGTRLTVL.

The sample holds many counts of this clonotype. V gene TRBV3-1 combines with J gene TRBJ2-5, with D possibly TRBD2 on 6 matching bases. The CDR3 is 15 amino acids. The V end was cut by 4 bases, the J end by 1 base, with 13 bases between. Germline-derived CDR1 and CDR2 are LGHDT and YNNKEL (reference sequence). The CDR3 DNA reads as TGTGCCAGCAGCCTGGACTTGCGGGGCCAAGAGACCCAGTACTTC. It codes for CASSLDLRGQETQYF.

This clonotype was seen more than once but under ten times. CDR3 sequence: CSASGSSGGGNEQFF. CDR3 DNA: TGCAGTGCTAGTGGGTCTAGCGGAGGGGGGAATGAGCAGTTCTTC. The V call is TRBV20-1, the J call TRBJ2-1; D may be TRBD2 (7 bases). The length of the CDR3 is 15 residues. Trimming pared 3 bases from V and 7 bases from J, leaving 19 bases between. From germline, CDR1 is DFQATT and CDR2 SNEGSKA (reference sequence).

The genes are TRBV29-1 and TRBJ2-3; 10 bases match TRBD1. The CDR3 consists of 17 residues. From germline, CDR1 is SQVTM and CDR2 ANQGSEA. V shed 3 bases and J 5 bases; nucleotides not matched to a gene: 14. CDR3 nucleotide sequence: TGCAGCGTTGATTCCCTCCGAGACAGGGGGCAAGGAGATACGCAGTATTTT. This gives the protein CSVDSLRDRGQGDTQYF.

About this clonotype itself: One end of the junction does not line up with germline, which may come from a read error. This sequence joins TRBV11-1 and TRBJ2-4; no firm D call. The CDR3 runs to 15 residues. Germline CDR1 and CDR2: SGHAT and FQDESV (reference sequence). In DNA form, the CDR3 reads TGTGCCAGCAGCTTATTCAACGGAAGGAATTCACCCCTCCACTTC. Its translation is CASSLFNGRNSPLHF.

This rearrangement joins TRBV11-3 to TRBJ2-5, with D maybe TRBD2 (7 bases). Judging by the DNA end, TRBJ2-1 fits better; the J call may be wrong. Germline V gives CDR1 SGHNT, CDR2 YENEEA. The CDR3 contains 16 residues. The CDR3 here is CASSLDRAGAWVEQFF. The CDR3 DNA reads as TGTGCCAGCAGCTTAGACCGGGCGGGGGCTTGGGTTGAGCAGTTCTTC.

CDR3 sequence reads: CASSLRTDTQYF. The DNA of the CDR3 is TGTGCCAGCAGCTTACGGACAGATACGCAGTACTTC. The rearrangement uses TRBV7-2 and TRBJ2-5; tentative D call: TRBD1 (6 bases). The V gene lost 2 bases and the J gene lost 11 bases, with 12 bases spanning the gap. The CDR3 length is 12 residues. Germline V lookup: CDR1 SGHTA, CDR2 FQGNSA.

The chain links TRBV6-6 to TRBJ2-3; no definite D call. The J call may be mistaken, given a closer DNA end match to TRBJ2-1. The CDR3 has 12 residues. Germline V CDR1 and CDR2: MNHNY, SVGAGI (reference sequence). Here the CDR3 reads CASSSPLEEQFF. CDR3 DNA sequence: TGTGCCAGCAGTTCCCCCTTGGAAGAGCAGTTCTTC.

About this clonotype: A read error is possible here, since a much larger clone lies one base away. The rearrangement joins TRBV19 to TRBJ2-4; 7 positions agree with TRBD1. CDR1 is LNHDA and CDR2 is SQIVND in the germline V gene (reference sequence). V dropped 6 bases and J dropped 13; count of bases not matched to a gene: 15. CDR3 length equals 14 residues. CDR3 amino acids: CASSGTVYYNEQYF. The CDR3 DNA is TGTGCCAGTAGCGGGACAGTATACTACAATGAGCAGTACTTC.

The chain combines TRBV12-3 or TRBV12-4 with TRBJ2-2; 7 bases map to TRBD1. After removal of 7 bases from V and 2 bases from J, the junction contained 7 bases not matched to a gene. This CDR3 comprises 15 residues. The CDR3 coding sequence is TGTGCCAGCAAAGACAGGGTTCTCAACACCGGGGAGCTGTTTTTT. It is translated as CASKDRVLNTGELFF.

The table lists this clonotype with a few counts. The chain couples TRBV7-2 to TRBJ2-4, with D unclear. With the DNA end fitting TRBJ2-7 better, the J assignment may be wrong. Per germline, CDR1 SGHTA and CDR2 FQGNSA. This CDR3 comprises 15 residues. The CDR3 is CASSPDRLANYEQYF. The CDR3 DNA is TGTGCCAGCAGCCCCGACCGCCTCGCCAACTACGAGCAGTACTTC.

Comments on this clonotype: The junction differs from germline at one of its ends, possibly a read error. The V gene is TRBV28, the J gene TRBJ1-6; no definite D call. The germline V gene encodes CDR1 MDHEN and CDR2 SYDVKM. The CDR3 has 14 amino acids. DNA of the CDR3: TGTGCCAGCAGTCCCCTTTCCTATAATTCACCCCTCCACTTC. Translation: CASSPLSYNSPLHF.

The rearrangement links TRBV6-1 to TRBJ2-7, with unresolved D. The DNA end is more similar to TRBJ2-1, so the J call may be wrong. This CDR3 is built from 15 residues. Per the germline V gene, CDR1 is MNHNS and CDR2 is SASEGT. CDR3 in amino acids: CASSEAVGSYNEQFF. The DNA for the CDR3 is TGTGCCAGCAGTGAAGCCGTCGGGTCCTACAATGAGCAGTTCTTC.

The chain employs TRBV6-6 and TRBJ2-4; the D call may be TRBD1 or TRBD2 (5 bases each). The DNA end is more similar to TRBJ2-7, so the J call may be wrong. Germline V gene data show CDR1 as MNHNY and CDR2 as SVGAGI (reference sequence). CDR3 size: 16 residues. CDR3 bases: TGTGCCAGCAGTTACGCTCCCTTACATGGGGGCTACGAGCAGTACTTC. This gives the protein CASSYAPLHGGYEQYF.

The gene calls are TRBV7-2 and TRBJ2-4, with 7 bases matching TRBD1. The J call may be in error: the DNA end matches TRBJ2-5 better. The germline V gene has CDR1 SGHTA and CDR2 FQGNSA. This CDR3 has 16 amino acids. CDR3 region: CASSLSPKQGRETQYF. The CDR3, as DNA: TGTGCCAGCAGCCTGAGTCCAAAACAGGGGCGGGAGACCCAGTACTTC.

With respect to this clonotype: The CDR3 carries no conserved terminal phenylalanine or tryptophan, so it likely arises from a read error. The DNA is omitted, as the CDR3 cannot be located on it reliably, and the CDR3 follows TCRdb's listing. This chain links TRBV7-6 with TRBJ2-3; the tabulated D call, TRBD1, remains unverified against the DNA. Germline CDR1 SGHVS, CDR2 FNYEAQ. The CDR3 sequence runs 15 residues, both termini included. The CDR3 protein is CATRDSLQETQYFGP.

A word on this clonotype: Likely a read error: the CDR3 ends without its conserved phenylalanine or tryptophan. Because the CDR3's place on the DNA is in doubt, the DNA is left out and the CDR3 is given as listed by TCRdb. The V gene is TRBV12-3 or TRBV12-4, the J gene TRBJ2-6; the table calls TRBD1, which could not be checked here. From its first to its last residue, the CDR3 has 9 amino acids. CDR3 loop: CASRPPLDG.

In this sample, this clonotype turned up a few times. A read error is likely, as this CDR3 ends without the conserved phenylalanine or tryptophan. No DNA is shown, since the ends of the CDR3 on it are uncertain; the CDR3 is the one TCRdb lists. The chain couples TRBV7-2 to TRBJ2-5; the listed D gene, TRBD1, was not tested against the DNA. The CDR3 sequence runs 18 residues, both termini included. CDR1 is SGHTA and CDR2 is FQGNSA in the germline V gene. CDR3: CASSSGWGHELYGYTFGS.

The chain combines TRBV7-6 with TRBJ2-3, with a possible D match to TRBD1 (6 bases). This CDR3 comprises 17 residues. Trimming removed 5 bases from V and 2 bases from J, with 20 bases in between. CDR1 and CDR2 from the germline V gene are SGHVS and FNYEAQ. The CDR3 DNA follows: TGTGCCAGCAGCCGAGACTCCCCACAGGGAATCACAGATACGCAGTATTTT. It encodes CASSRDSPQGITDTQYF.

V usage is TRBV7-2 and J usage is TRBJ2-3; maybe TRBD1 (5 bases). The closer fit of TRBJ1-1 to the DNA end suggests the J call may be wrong. There are 15 residues in the CDR3. CDR1 is SGHTA, CDR2 FQGNSA, per germline. The DNA of the CDR3 is TGTGCCAGCAGCTTTGGCAGGGCCGCCGGCACTGAAGCTTTCTTT. Protein product: CASSFGRAAGTEAFF.

This clonotype was observed a handful of times. The V and J genes are TRBV9 and TRBJ1-4; perhaps TRBD1 as D (5 bases). With 2 bases removed from V and 8 bases from J, the gap between germline ends came to 16 bases. CDR1 is SGDLS and CDR2 is YYNGEE in the germline V gene. The CDR3 is 15 residues long. The CDR3 DNA is TGTGCCAGCAGCGTTGCCGGGACGGGGAGGGAAAAACTGTTTTTT. Amino acids: CASSVAGTGREKLFF.

The chain joins TRBV11-3 to TRBJ2-1; no firm D call. The DNA end favors TRBJ2-7, so the J call may be wrong. The CDR3 is 11 residues long. CDR1 is SGHNT and CDR2 is YENEEA in the germline V gene. The chain's CDR3 is CAIPKAHEQYF. CDR3 DNA: TGTGCCATCCCAAAGGCCCATGAGCAGTACTTC.